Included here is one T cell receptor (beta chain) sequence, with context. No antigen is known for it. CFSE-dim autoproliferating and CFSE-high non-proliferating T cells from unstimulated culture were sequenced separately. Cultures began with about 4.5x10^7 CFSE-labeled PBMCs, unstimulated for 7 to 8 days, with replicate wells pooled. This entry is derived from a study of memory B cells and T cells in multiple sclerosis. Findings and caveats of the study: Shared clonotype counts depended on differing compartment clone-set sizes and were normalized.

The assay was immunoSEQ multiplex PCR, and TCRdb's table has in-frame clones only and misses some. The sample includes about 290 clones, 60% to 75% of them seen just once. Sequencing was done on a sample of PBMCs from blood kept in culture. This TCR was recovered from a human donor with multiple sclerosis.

In DNA form, the CDR3 reads TGTGCCAGCCTTAAAATCGTACCAGGAAAGATCTATGGCTACACCTTC. This encodes CASLKIVPGKIYGYTF. The chain uses TRBV5-4 and TRBJ1-2; D is unresolved. The CDR3 runs to 16 residues. The V end lost 7 bases, the J end lost 4 bases, and 23 bases lay between the germline ends. CDR1 is SGHNT and CDR2 is YYREEE in the germline V gene (reference sequence). Full variable domain (missing parts from reference TRBV5-4 and TRBJ1-2): ETGVTQSPTHLIKTRGQQVTLRCSSQSGHNTVSWYQQALGQGPQFIFQYYREEENGRGNFPPRFSGLQFPNYSSELNVNALELDDSALYLCASLKIVPGKIYGYTFGSGTRLTVV.